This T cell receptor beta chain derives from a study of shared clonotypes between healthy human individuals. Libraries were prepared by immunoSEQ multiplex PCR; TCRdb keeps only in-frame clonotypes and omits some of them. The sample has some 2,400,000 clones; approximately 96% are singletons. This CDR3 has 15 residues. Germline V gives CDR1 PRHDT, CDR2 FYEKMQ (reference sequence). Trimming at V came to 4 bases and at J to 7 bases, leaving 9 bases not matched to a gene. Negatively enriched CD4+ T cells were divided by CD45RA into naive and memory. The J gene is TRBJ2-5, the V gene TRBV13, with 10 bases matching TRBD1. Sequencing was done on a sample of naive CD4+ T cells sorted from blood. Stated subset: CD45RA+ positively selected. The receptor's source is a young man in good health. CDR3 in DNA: TGTGCCAGCAGCTATGGACAGGGGGATTTGCGGACCCAGTACTTC. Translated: CASSYGQGDLRTQYF.